The 10 T cell receptor beta chains given below trace back to one sample, sequenced in a study of T cell changes during pregnancy in multiple sclerosis. Profiling relied on immunoSEQ multiplex PCR, and the TCRdb table lists in-frame clones only, not all of them. The data show some 28,000 clones, around 93% seen once. The sequencing used CD4+ T cells from peripheral blood mononuclear cells, collected after pregnancy. Every receptor here comes from a female donor with multiple sclerosis, enrolled in a pregnancy study.

This chain connects TRBV7-2 to TRBJ2-1; perhaps TRBD2 as D (5 bases). Germline CDR1 SGHTA, CDR2 FQGNSA. The CDR3 is 13 amino acids. Trimming left V 10 bases short and J 3 bases short, with 13 bases between. The CDR3 is CAIDEGDYNEQFF. The CDR3 DNA reads TGTGCCATCGATGAGGGAGACTACAATGAGCAGTTCTTC. Complete variable domain (other parts from reference TRBV7-2 and TRBJ2-1): GAGVSQSPSNKVTEKGKDVELRCDPISGHTALYWYRQSLGQGLEFLIYFQGNSAPDKSGLPSDRFSAERTGGSVSTLTIQRTQQEDSAVYLCAIDEGDYNEQFFGPGTRLTVL.

The chain employs TRBV6-5 and TRBJ2-3; D possibly corresponds to TRBD1 (5 bases). Trimming stripped 0 bases from V and 6 bases from J, with 16 bases between. Looked up from germline, CDR1 is MNHEY and CDR2 is SVGAGI. CDR3 size: 16 residues. CDR3 DNA sequence: TGTGCCAGCAGTTACTCTGACAGTCAGGGATCGGATACGCAGTATTTT. Protein: CASSYSDSQGSDTQYF.

V and J are TRBV4-2 and TRBJ1-6; maybe TRBD1 (5 bases). Trimming took off 0 bases at V and 7 bases at J, with 13 bases between the two ends. Germline loops: CDR1 LGHNA, CDR2 YNFKEQ. The CDR3 is 16 amino acids. The CDR3 sequence is CASSQDGGTHNSPLHF. CDR3 sequence (DNA): TGTGCCAGCAGCCAAGATGGGGGGACGCACAATTCACCCCTCCACTTT.

The chain joins TRBV2 to TRBJ2-7; TRBD1 might be the D (8 bases). The CDR3 contains 19 residues. Germline CDR1 reads SNHLY; CDR2 reads FYNNEI. V shed 4 bases and J shed 2 bases, with 27 bases lying between them. This CDR3 reads CASSGVAGGGRDRAYEQYF. The CDR3, as DNA: TGTGCCAGCAGTGGAGTAGCAGGGGGCGGGAGAGATCGGGCCTACGAGCAGTACTTC.

The chain joins TRBV5-1 to TRBJ1-2, with 9 bases aligning to TRBD1. This CDR3 has 16 amino acids. Germline CDR1 SGHRS, CDR2 YFSETQ. The V gene end was trimmed by 7 bases and the J gene end by 3 bases; junction bases not matched to a gene: 13. CDR3 DNA: TGCGCCAGCGGCATCTCCGAGACAGGGGGGGACTATGGCTACACCTTC. Translating it yields CASGISETGGDYGYTF.

The chain carries TRBV6-1 and TRBJ2-7; no definite D call. V lost 5 bases and J lost 2, with 10 bases in between. The CDR3 runs to 13 residues. Looked up from germline, CDR1 is MNHNS and CDR2 is SASEGT. The CDR3 here is CASSPGYAYEQYF. For the CDR3, the DNA is TGTGCCAGCAGTCCCGGTTATGCCTACGAGCAGTACTTC.

This clone came up once. The chain joins TRBV5-1 to TRBJ1-2; D call uncertain. V was pared by 0 bases and J by 8 bases, with 8 bases between. Germline V CDR1 and CDR2: SGHRS, YFSETQ. The CDR3 has 12 amino acids. The CDR3 reads CASSLEAGGYTF. The DNA of the CDR3 is TGCGCCAGCAGCTTGGAAGCGGGCGGCTACACCTTC. The complete variable domain, with remaining parts taken from reference TRBV5-1 and TRBJ1-2, reads KAGVTQTPRYLIKTRGQQVTLSCSPISGHRSVSWYQQTPGQGLQFLFEYFSETQRNKGNFPGRFSGRQFSNSRSEMNVSTLELGDSALYLCASSLEAGGYTFGSGTRLTVV.

This chain uses TRBV7-2 with TRBJ2-1; D is unclear. V lost 1 base to trimming and J lost 6 bases, with 7 bases between them. Germline CDR1 SGHTA, CDR2 FQGNSA. There are 13 residues in the CDR3. CDR3 coding DNA: TGTGCCAGCAGCTTAGACAAGTCCAATGAGCAGTTCTTC. Encoded protein: CASSLDKSNEQFF. Based on the CDR3 plus reference TRBV7-2 and TRBJ2-1, the full variable domain is GAGVSQSPSNKVTEKGKDVELRCDPISGHTALYWYRQSLGQGLEFLIYFQGNSAPDKSGLPSDRFSAERTGGSVSTLTIQRTQQEDSAVYLCASSLDKSNEQFFGPGTRLTVL.

This chain connects TRBV7-3 to TRBJ1-3; a weak D match, TRBD1 (6 bases). V shed 4 bases and J shed 2 bases, with 12 bases lying between them. The CDR3 contains 15 residues. The germline CDR1 and CDR2 sequences are SGHTA and FQGTGA. CDR3 in DNA: TGTGCCAGCAGCTCCGCAGGGGATCCTGGAAACACCATATATTTT. Amino acid sequence: CASSSAGDPGNTIYF.

The chain is built from TRBV19 and TRBJ2-5, with TRBD2 matching over 8 bases. Germline CDR1 and CDR2: LNHDA and SQIVND (reference sequence). The CDR3 is made up of 17 amino acids. V lost 3 bases to trimming and J lost 9 bases; unmatched junction nucleotides: 18. DNA of the CDR3: TGTGCCAGTAGTATGTACGCGGGAGGTACCAACTCCCAGTCCCAGTACTTC. The encoded protein is CASSMYAGGTNSQSQYF.